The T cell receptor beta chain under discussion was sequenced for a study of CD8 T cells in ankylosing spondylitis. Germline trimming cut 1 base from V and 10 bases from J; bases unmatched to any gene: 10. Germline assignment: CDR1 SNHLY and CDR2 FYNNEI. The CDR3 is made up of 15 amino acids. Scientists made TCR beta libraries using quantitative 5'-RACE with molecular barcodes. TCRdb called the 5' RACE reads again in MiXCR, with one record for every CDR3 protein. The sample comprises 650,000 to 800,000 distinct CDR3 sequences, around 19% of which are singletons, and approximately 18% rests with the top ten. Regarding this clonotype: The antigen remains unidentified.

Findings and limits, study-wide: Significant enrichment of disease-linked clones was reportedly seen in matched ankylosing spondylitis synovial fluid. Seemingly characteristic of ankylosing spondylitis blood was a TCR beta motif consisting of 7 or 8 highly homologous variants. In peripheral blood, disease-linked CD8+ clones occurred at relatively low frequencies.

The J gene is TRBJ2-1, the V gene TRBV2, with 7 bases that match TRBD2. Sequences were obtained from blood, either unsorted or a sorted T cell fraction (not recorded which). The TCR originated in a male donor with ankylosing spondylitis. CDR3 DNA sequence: TGTGCCAGCAGTGAAGATGCGGGAGCCCTCTGGGAGCAGTTCTTC. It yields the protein CASSEDAGALWEQFF.